Listed below are T cell receptor beta chains from one sample, sequenced in a study of blood T cell repertoires in COVID-19. The assay was immunoSEQ multiplex PCR, and TCRdb's table has in-frame clones only and misses some. Of around 220,000 clones in the sample, 84% were seen once. The sample taken for sequencing was peripheral blood. These receptors all stem from a woman older than 75 with COVID-19, enrolled during active disease. Both conserved end residues are part of each CDR3. D genes are given only for firm matches. The size field is filled for only some rows; it gives once, few, many or a size class.

NA	TRBV3-1/TRBV3-2	NA	TRBJ1-6	TGTGCCAGCACCACTAGGGACCGGGGGAATTCACCCCTCCACTTT	CASTTRDRGNSPLHF
TRBD1	TRBV5-1	NA	TRBJ2-5	TGCGCCAGCAGCTCGTCGGTCAGGACAGGGGAGGGGGCCCAGTACTTC	CASSSSVRTGEGAQYF
NA	TRBV5-1	once	TRBJ2-5	TGCGCCAGTTCGGAGGGGGCCCAAGAGACCCAGTACTTC	CASSEGAQETQYF
TRBD1	TRBV5-5	NA	TRBJ1-1	TGTGCCAGCAGTTTATCCGGGACAGGGGCCCGGCTTGAAGCTTTCTTT	CASSLSGTGARLEAFF
NA	TRBV10-3	NA	TRBJ1-2	TGTGCCATCAGTGAGTTAAGGGAGAATGGCTACACCTTC	CAISELRENGYTF
NA	TRBV7-3	NA	TRBJ1-1	TGTGCCAGCAGCCAGGGTGGTTGGTTGGAAGACACTGAAGCTTTCTTT	CASSQGGWLEDTEAFF
NA	TRBV5-4	NA	TRBJ1-1	TGTGCCAGCAGCCCAGACCGCCGGGCTGAAGCTTTCTTT	CASSPDRRAEAFF
TRBD2	TRBV27	NA	TRBJ2-1	TGTGCCAGCAGCAAGACTAGCGGGGCCCCTAAGAATGAGCAGTTCTTC	CASSKTSGAPKNEQFF
TRBD1	TRBV5-1	NA	TRBJ1-4	TGCGCCAGTAGTCTCGACAGGGTTGGAAAGGAAAAACTGTTTTTT	CASSLDRVGKEKLFF
TRBD1	TRBV28	once	TRBJ2-7	TGTGCCAGCAGCCCGACAGGGGGCCCGTACGAGCAGTACTTC	CASSPTGGPYEQYF
TRBD1	TRBV5-1	once	TRBJ1-3	TGCGCCAGCAGCTGGACCGGGACAGGGGACTCTGGAAACACCATATATTTT	CASSWTGTGDSGNTIYF
NA	TRBV18	once	TRBJ2-6	TGTGCCAGCTCGCCCCTAGCTGGGGCCAACGTCCTGACTTTC	CASSPLAGANVLTF
TRBD2	TRBV4-1	NA	TRBJ2-1	TGCGCCACCAGCCGACTCTTTGTTCTAGCGGGGTCCCGCAATGAGCAGTTCTTC	CATSRLFVLAGSRNEQFF
TRBD1	TRBV3-1/TRBV3-2	NA	TRBJ2-3	TGTGCCAGCAGCCAAGCGAGGGGGCCAAGCACAGATACGCAGTATTTT	CASSQARGPSTDTQYF
NA	TRBV5-6	NA	TRBJ2-5	TGTGCCAGCCAGGGATTTGAGACCCAGTACTTC	CASQGFETQYF
TRBD2	TRBV10-3	NA	TRBJ2-1	TGTGCCACCCTAGGCGCTCTTGCGGGAGGGGGTGAGCAGTTCTTC	CATLGALAGGGEQFF
NA	TRBV29-1	NA	TRBJ2-7	TGCAGCGTTGTGCCGGGAAGCTCCTACGAGCAGTACTTC	CSVVPGSSYEQYF
NA	TRBV2	NA	TRBJ1-5	TGTGCCAGCACCGCTCCTAGGGGGCCCCAGCATTTT	CASTAPRGPQHF
NA	TRBV7-9	NA	TRBJ2-7	TGTGCCAGCAGCTTTGGTCAGGGAAGTTACGAGCAGTACTTC	CASSFGQGSYEQYF
TRBD1	TRBV4-1	few	TRBJ1-6	TGCGCCAGCAGCCAAGCGACAGGGGTTAATTCACCCCTCCACTTT	CASSQATGVNSPLHF
NA	TRBV5-1	once	TRBJ2-3	TGCGCCAGCAGCCTAAACCCCTCCGGGACAACCGGAGATACGCAGTATTTT	CASSLNPSGTTGDTQYF
TRBD1	TRBV9	once	TRBJ2-2	TGTGCCAGCAGCGTAGACCCCGGACAGGGGGGTGGGGAGCTGTTTTTT	CASSVDPGQGGGELFF
TRBD1	TRBV6-1	NA	TRBJ1-2	TGTGCCAGCAGTGAATACTCCAGGGGGCTTAGCTATGGCTACACCTTC	CASSEYSRGLSYGYTF
NA	TRBV9	NA	TRBJ2-1	TGTGCCAGCAGCGTAGTGTGGAGTGAGCAGTTCTTC	CASSVVWSEQFF
TRBD2	TRBV3-1/TRBV3-2	NA	TRBJ2-7	TGTGCCAGCAGCCAAGATCCAACCCTTCGGGAGGCGTACGAGCAGTACTTC	CASSQDPTLREAYEQYF
TRBD1	TRBV4-1	NA	TRBJ1-5	TGCGCCAGCAGCTTAAGGACAGGGGGCGAACAGCCCCAGCATTTT	CASSLRTGGEQPQHF
NA	TRBV4-2	NA	TRBJ2-7	TGTGCCAGCAGCCCAGCGGGCCTCTACGAGCAGTACTTC	CASSPAGLYEQYF
NA	TRBV6-6	NA	TRBJ1-5	TGTGCCAGCTACCCCGGAGTCAATCAGCCCCAGCATTTT	CASYPGVNQPQHF
TRBD1	TRBV6-5	NA	TRBJ2-7	TGTGCCAGCAGTTACGCGGGACAGGGATACTACGAGCAGTACTTC	CASSYAGQGYYEQYF